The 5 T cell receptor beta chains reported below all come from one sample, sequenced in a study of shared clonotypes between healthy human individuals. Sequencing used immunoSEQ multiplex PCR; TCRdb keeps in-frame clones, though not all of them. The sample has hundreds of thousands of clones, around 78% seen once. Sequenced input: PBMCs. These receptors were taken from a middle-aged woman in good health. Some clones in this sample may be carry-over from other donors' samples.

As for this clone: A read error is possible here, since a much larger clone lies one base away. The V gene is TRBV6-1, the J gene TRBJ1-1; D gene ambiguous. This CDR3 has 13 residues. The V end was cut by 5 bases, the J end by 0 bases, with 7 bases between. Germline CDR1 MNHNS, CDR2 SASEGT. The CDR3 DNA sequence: TGTGCCAGCAGTTTAGATTTGAACACTGAAGCTTTCTTT. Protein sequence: CASSLDLNTEAFF.

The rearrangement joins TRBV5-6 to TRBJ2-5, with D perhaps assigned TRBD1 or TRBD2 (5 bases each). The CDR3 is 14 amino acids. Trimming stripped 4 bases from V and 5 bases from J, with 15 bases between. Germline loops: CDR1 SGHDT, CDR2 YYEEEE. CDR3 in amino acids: CASSRPAWGETQYF. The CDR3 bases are TGTGCCAGCAGCCGGCCGGCGTGGGGGGAGACCCAGTACTTC.

The CDR3 spells CASRADRGFPMNTEAFF. As DNA, the CDR3 is TGTGCCAGCAGGGCGGACAGGGGGTTTCCAATGAACACTGAAGCTTTCTTT. The V and J genes are TRBV28 and TRBJ1-1, with 10 bases matching TRBD1. This CDR3 is 17 amino acids long. The germline V gene encodes CDR1 MDHEN and CDR2 SYDVKM. The trim removed 6 bases at V and 0 bases at J, leaving 10 bases unmatched. The full variable domain, completed using reference TRBV28 and TRBJ1-1, is DVKVTQSSRYLVKRTGEKVFLECVQDMDHENMFWYRQDPGLGLRLIYFSYDVKMKEKGDIPEGYSVSREKKERFSLILESASTNQTSMYLCASRADRGFPMNTEAFFGQGTRLTVV.

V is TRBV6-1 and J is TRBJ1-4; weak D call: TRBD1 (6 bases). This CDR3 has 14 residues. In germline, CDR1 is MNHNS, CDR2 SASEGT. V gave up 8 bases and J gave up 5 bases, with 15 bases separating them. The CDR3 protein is CASAQGHPNEKLFF. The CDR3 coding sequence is TGTGCCAGCGCCCAGGGACACCCGAATGAAAAACTGTTTTTT.

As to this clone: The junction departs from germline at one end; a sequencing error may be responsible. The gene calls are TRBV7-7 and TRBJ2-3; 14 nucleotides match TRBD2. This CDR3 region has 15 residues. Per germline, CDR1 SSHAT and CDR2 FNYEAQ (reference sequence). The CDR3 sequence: CASSRLAGGGDTQYF. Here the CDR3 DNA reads TGTGCTAGCAGCCGACTAGCGGGAGGGGGAGATACGCAGTATTTT.